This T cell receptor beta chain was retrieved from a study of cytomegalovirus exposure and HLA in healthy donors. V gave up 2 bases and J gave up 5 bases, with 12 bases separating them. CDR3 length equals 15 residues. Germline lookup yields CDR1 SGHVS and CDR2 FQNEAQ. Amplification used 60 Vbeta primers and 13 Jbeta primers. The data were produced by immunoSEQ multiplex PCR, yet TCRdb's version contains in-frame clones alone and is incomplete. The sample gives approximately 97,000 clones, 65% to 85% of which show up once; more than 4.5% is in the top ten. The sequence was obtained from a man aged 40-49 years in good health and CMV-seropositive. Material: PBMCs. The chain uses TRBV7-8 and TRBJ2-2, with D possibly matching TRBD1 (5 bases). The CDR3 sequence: CASSLTAGRTGELFF. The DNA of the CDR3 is TGTGCCAGCAGCTTAACGGCAGGGCGGACCGGGGAGCTGTTTTTT.